The 8 T cell receptor beta chains below all came from one sample that was sequenced in a study of spatial heterogeneity in lung cancer. The time point is: sample taken at primary tumor resection. Unsorted whole RNA samples from tumor, nontumor lung or frozen PBMC were sequenced. TCRdb itself ran the 5' RACE reads through MiXCR, one entry per CDR3 protein. The sample consists of fewer than 2,500 distinct CDR3 sequences, about an eighth of them appearing once. Material: normal lung tissue next to the tumor, obtained at surgery. All receptors come from a male donor with early-stage non-small cell lung cancer.

This clonotype was picked up a small number of times. The gene calls are TRBV5-1 and TRBJ2-2; D is unclear. This CDR3 region has 15 residues. Trimming cost V 0 bases and J 5 bases, with 11 bases left between them. Per germline, CDR1 SGHRS and CDR2 YFSETQ. The CDR3 DNA reads TGCGCCAGCAGCTTGGACGAACGGATTACCGGGGAGCTGTTTTTT. Protein product: CASSLDERITGELFF.

This clonotype was recorded many times. The chain combines TRBV6-2 or TRBV6-3 with TRBJ2-5, with D tentatively TRBD1 (6 bases). V dropped 2 bases and J dropped 5 bases, with 21 bases sitting between them. The CDR3 sequence is 17 residues long. Germline V gene lookup returns CDR1 MNHEY and CDR2 SVGEGT. CDR3: CASSYGGAWRSSETQYF. For the CDR3, the DNA is TGTGCCAGCAGTTACGGGGGCGCTTGGAGGAGTTCGGAGACCCAGTACTTC.

By share, this clonotype counts as medium-sized. This sequence joins TRBV7-2 and TRBJ2-7; 11 bases map to TRBD2. V lost 5 bases and J lost 5; bases outside the gene matches: 8. The length of the CDR3 is 15 residues. CDR1 is SGHTA and CDR2 is FQGNSA in the germline V gene. The CDR3 nucleotides are TGTGCCAGCAGCCGTTTAACTAGCGGGAGTGACGAGCAGTACTTC. Residues: CASSRLTSGSDEQYF.

This chain links TRBV12-3 or TRBV12-4 with TRBJ1-5; 9 bases line up with TRBD1. This CDR3 spans 14 amino acids. The V segment lost 6 bases and the J segment 6 bases; nucleotides outside the gene matches: 6. Written as DNA, the CDR3 is TGTGCCAGCAGCCAAGACAGGGGGATTCAGCCCCAGCATTTT. Amino acids: CASSQDRGIQPQHF.

The chain employs TRBV30 and TRBJ2-3, with 7 bases fitting TRBD2. The CDR3 totals 16 residues. Germline V gene data show CDR1 as GTSNPN and CDR2 as SVGIG (reference sequence). The V gene end was trimmed by 7 bases and the J gene end by 8 bases; junction bases not matched to a gene: 21. In DNA form, the CDR3 reads TGTGCCTCCCGGACCTCTGGCGGGGGTGCCCCAGCTACGCAGTATTTT. It specifies CASRTSGGGAPATQYF.

The genes are TRBV2 and TRBJ2-6; D could derive from TRBD1 or TRBD2 (6 bases each). The germline CDR1 and CDR2 sequences are SNHLY and FYNNEI. V was shortened by 8 bases and J by 2 bases, with 13 bases between the two germline ends. The CDR3 is 15 amino acids. CDR3 bases: TGTGCCAGCGGCAGGGGAGGCGCTGGGGCCAACGTCCTGACTTTC. The encoded protein is CASGRGGAGANVLTF.

This clonotype is labeled medium-sized (0.01 to 0.1%). The V and J genes are TRBV7-9 and TRBJ2-7, with a tentative D call TRBD2 (6 bases). Germline V lookup: CDR1 SEHNR, CDR2 FQNEAQ (reference sequence). Trimming removed 5 bases from V and 4 bases from J, with 12 bases in between. The CDR3 loop spans 13 amino acids. The CDR3 loop reads CASSPPAGYEQYF. Written as DNA, the CDR3 is TGTGCCAGCAGCCCCCCGGCGGGGTACGAGCAGTACTTC. Based on the CDR3 plus reference TRBV7-9 and TRBJ2-7, the full variable domain is DTGVSQNPRHKITKRGQNVTFRCDPISEHNRLYWYRQTLGQGPEFLTYFQNEAQLEKSRLLSDRFSAERPKGSFSTLEIQRTEQGDSAMYLCASSPPAGYEQYFGPGTRLTVT.

Judged by abundance, this clonotype is medium-sized. V is TRBV4-3 and J is TRBJ2-3; D is possibly TRBD2 (6 bases). This CDR3 has 16 residues. Germline values: CDR1 LGHNA, CDR2 YSLEER. V dropped 0 bases and J dropped 3 bases, with 13 bases sitting between them. This CDR3 reads CASSQDPGLGTDTQYF. The CDR3 region has the DNA TGCGCCAGCAGCCAAGATCCGGGACTGGGGACAGATACGCAGTATTTT.